The next 2 T cell receptor beta chains were all read from a single sample in a study of OX40 agonist ivuxolimab in advanced cancers. The method was immunoSEQ multiplex PCR; TCRdb's version includes in-frame clones alone and lacks a portion of them. The table records roughly 70,000 clones, roughly 85% of them present only once. Sequenced material: CD4+ or CD8+ T cells sorted from blood, taken in a trial of the OX40 agonist ivuxolimab. The source is an adult with an advanced solid tumor such as melanoma, head and neck, liver or kidney cancer.

The chain links TRBV11-3 to TRBJ2-1, with 8 bases identical to TRBD2. CDR1 is SGHNT and CDR2 is YENEEA in the germline V gene. The CDR3 runs 16 residues. The trim removed 1 base at V and 7 bases at J, leaving 9 bases unmatched. The DNA for the CDR3 is TGTGCCAGCAGCTTAGCCGGGGGGGTAGGGCAGAATGAGCAGTTCTTC. Translated, it gives CASSLAGGVGQNEQFF.

This sequence joins TRBV6-5 and TRBJ2-6; no clear D. There are 14 residues in the CDR3. Germline V CDR1 and CDR2: MNHEY, SVGAGI. The V end was cut by 10 bases, the J end by 0 bases, with 10 bases between. In nucleotides, the CDR3 is TGTGCCACCCTTTTGGCCTCTGGGGCCAACGTCCTGACTTTC. Translated: CATLLASGANVLTF.